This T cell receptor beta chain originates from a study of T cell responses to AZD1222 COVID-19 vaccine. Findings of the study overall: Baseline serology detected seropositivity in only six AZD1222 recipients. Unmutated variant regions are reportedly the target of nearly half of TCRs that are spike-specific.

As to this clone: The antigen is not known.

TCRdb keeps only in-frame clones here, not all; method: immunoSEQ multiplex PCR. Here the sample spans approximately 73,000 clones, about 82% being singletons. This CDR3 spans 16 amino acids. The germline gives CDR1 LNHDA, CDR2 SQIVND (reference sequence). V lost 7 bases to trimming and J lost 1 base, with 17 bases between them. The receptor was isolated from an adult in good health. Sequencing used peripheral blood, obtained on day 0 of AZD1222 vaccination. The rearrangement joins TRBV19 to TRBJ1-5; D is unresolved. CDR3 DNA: TGTGCCAGTATGCTTGTAGGAGGGAGAAGCAATCAGCCCCAGCATTTT. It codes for CASMLVGGRSNQPQHF.